There are a few counts of the clone carrying this T cell receptor (beta chain). Its antigen remains unknown. Positively selected for CCR7, the CD45RO-negative cells used as naive CD8 cells excluded terminally differentiated effector memory CD45RA+ cells. Donors comprised healthy HIV-negative adults lacking recent acute infections or vaccinations. The sample originates from a study of shared clonotypes between healthy human individuals. Trimming took 4 bases from V and 3 from J; bases not matched to a gene: 2. Germline lookup yields CDR1 SQVTM and CDR2 ANQGSEA. The CDR3 consists of 13 residues. Regarding the study as a whole: Lower generation probabilities were found for non-shared clonotypes than for those shared by all four donors. Naive subsets generally had larger estimated richness than memory subsets.

Repertoires were generated with immunoSEQ multiplex PCR, while TCRdb's copy carries only in-frame clones and drops some. The sample holds 750,000 to 1,000,000 clones, around 93% seen once. This rearrangement joins TRBV29-1 to TRBJ2-2; TRBD1 aligns across 7 bases. The receptor's source is a man in his thirties or forties in good health. The sequencing input was naive CD8+ T cells sorted from blood. The CDR3 reads CSVGQGYTGELFF. The CDR3 bases are TGCAGCGTTGGACAGGGATACACCGGGGAGCTGTTTTTT.